Included here is one TCR beta chain sequence, with context. It has no known antigen specificity. No base-level quality is on record; no much larger clone is a single base apart. Germline trimming: 0 bases from V, 2 bases from J; junction bases outside gene matches: 6. CDR1 and CDR2 (SGDLS, YYNGEE) derive from the germline V gene. The cysteine opens and the phenylalanine closes a CDR3 of 16 amino acids. Only CDR3 DNA remains: 48 bases, in frame from the first base. The data stem from a study of T cell repertoires in cytomegalovirus infection (dated by TCRdb to about 2019). Notes on the research overall: The HLA type of each donor mattered for the analysis, because public TCR beta signatures pointed to carriage of CMV infection along with the matching HLA type. What the work shows at the level of the full study, not this receptor alone: In both this cohort and an independent cohort of over 350 donors, the cumulative frequency of public TCR beta family members distinguished carriers of CMV infection plus the relevant HLA type. The ex vivo response was dominated by HLA-C-restricted CMV-specific TCR beta clonotypes, and the single most frequent clonotype in two of eight donors was supplied by these HLA-C-restricted clonotypes.

The instrument was an Illumina HiSeq 1500. TCRdb took the public reads, trimmed them with fastp at Q25, ran MiXCR for clone calling and kept in-frame beta chains. Each CDR3 protein gets just one entry, which takes the most common genes and DNA from the rows behind it. This sample comprises 85,000 to 120,000 distinct CDR3 sequences, more than 15% of them detected only once. About 7.3% of the sample lies in the top ten. Here the chain combines TRBV9 and TRBJ2-3; 7 central nucleotides agree with TRBD2. Input material: PBMCs. The sequence was obtained from a human donor in good health (CMV status not recorded). Some clones in this sample may be carry-over from other donors' samples. The nucleotide sequence reads TGTGCCAGCAGCGTAGTGGCGGGGGAGTACACAGATACGCAGTATTTT. The encoded protein is CASSVVAGEYTDTQYF.